This T cell receptor (beta chain) was captured in a study of monozygotic twins with inflammatory bowel disease. Overall study findings and caveats: Immunosuppressive treatment differences may have increased patient repertoire variability.

TCRdb reworked the 5' RACE reads into one entry per CDR3 protein, no DNA. The ten most abundant clones cover 7.5% to 8% of a sample with 200,000 to 250,000 distinct CDR3 sequences. Worth noting for this clonotype: Its antigen is undetermined.

Germline loops: CDR1 SGHKS, CDR2 YYEKEE (reference sequence). This CDR3 has 13 amino acids. The sequence came from a human donor with ulcerative colitis or Crohn's disease, or a healthy co-twin of an affected twin (not recorded which). The chain has TRBV5-5 and TRBJ2-7; the TCRdb D gene call, TRBD1, has no DNA to confirm it. Sample: blood. The CDR3 is CASSRDVTYEQYF.